This TCR beta chain was identified in a study of T-cell reconstitution after alpha-beta-depleted transplantation in children. Study findings and constraints: Alpha-beta T cells present about two months after transplant were reported to originate from several hundred expanded graft clones. T-cell counts and diversity at one year post-transplant came mainly from newly produced T cells. Surviving thymic progenitors and recipient T cells were the source of high TCRbeta diversity at day 60 in some patients.

Germline V gene data show CDR1 as LGHDT and CDR2 as YNNKEL (reference sequence). CDR3 size: 18 residues. Trimming removed 0 bases at V and 2 bases at J, with 20 bases between. Unique molecular identifiers were incorporated when the TCRbeta library was constructed. TCRdb ran MiXCR on the PCR reads and lists one entry per CDR3 protein. The sample gives some 600,000 distinct CDR3 sequences, 10% to 15% of which show up once; approximately 2.1% is in the top ten. About this clonotype: The antigen is unknown.

This TCR came from a male patient aged 10-17 years who had a stem cell transplant for acute myeloid leukemia, so the T cells may come from the graft donor. The specimen was PBMCs, mostly from graft donor cells, collected 360 days after TCRalphabeta/CD19-depleted stem cell transplant. This chain connects TRBV3-1 to TRBJ2-7; D remains unclear. The CDR3 spells CASSQDLTESPTTYEQYF. The CDR3, as DNA: TGTGCCAGCAGCCAAGATCTAACAGAGAGCCCGACCACCTACGAGCAGTACTTC.